The rows below give T cell receptor beta chains drawn from one sample of a study of shared clonotypes between healthy human individuals. Libraries were prepared by immunoSEQ multiplex PCR; TCRdb keeps only in-frame clonotypes and omits some of them. This sample has 650,000 to 800,000 clones, with about 90% found just once. Specimen: naive CD8+ T cells sorted from blood. Receptors originate from a man aged 25-45 years in good health. Each CDR3 is given with its conserved first and last residue. Each record gives: J gene, V gene, CDR3 protein.

J: TRBJ2-4; V: TRBV14; CDR3: CASSQGQGDIQYF
J: TRBJ2-1; V: TRBV9; CDR3: CASSSPSGEYNEQFF
J: TRBJ1-2; V: TRBV28; CDR3: CASSRSRRMDRGNGDKSYTF
J: TRBJ2-3; V: TRBV27; CDR3: CATQLYPTDTQYF
J: TRBJ2-7; V: TRBV10-2; CDR3: CASTSGIPRPYEQYF
J: TRBJ2-7; V: TRBV5-8; CDR3: CASSSPRDRSKVLYEQYF
J: TRBJ2-3; V: TRBV13; CDR3: CASSLGLAEYF
J: TRBJ1-4; V: TRBV6-1; CDR3: CASSVWGTNEKLFF
J: TRBJ2-7; V: TRBV27; CDR3: CASSQSTRVYF
J: TRBJ2-1; V: TRBV28; CDR3: CASSNTWTGRERDYNEQFF
J: TRBJ1-1; V: TRBV14; CDR3: CASSQNSRPNTEAFF